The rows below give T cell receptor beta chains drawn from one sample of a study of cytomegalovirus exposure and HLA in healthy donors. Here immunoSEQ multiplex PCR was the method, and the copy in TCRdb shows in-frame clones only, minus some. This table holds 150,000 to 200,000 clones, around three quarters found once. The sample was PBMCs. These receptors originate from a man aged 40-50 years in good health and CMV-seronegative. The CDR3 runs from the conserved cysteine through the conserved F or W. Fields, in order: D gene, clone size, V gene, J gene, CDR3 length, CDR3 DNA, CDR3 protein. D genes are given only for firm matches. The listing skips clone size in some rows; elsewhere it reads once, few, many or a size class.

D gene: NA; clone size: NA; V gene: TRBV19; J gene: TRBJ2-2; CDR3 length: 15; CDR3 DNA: TGTGCCAGTACATCCAGGATTGGTATTCCCGGGGAGCTGTTTTTT; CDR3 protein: CASTSRIGIPGELFF
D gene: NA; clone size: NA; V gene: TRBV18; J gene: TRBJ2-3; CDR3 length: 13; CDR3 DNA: TGTGCCACCGGAGGGGGCCTAGTAGATACGCAGTATTTT; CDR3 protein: CATGGGLVDTQYF
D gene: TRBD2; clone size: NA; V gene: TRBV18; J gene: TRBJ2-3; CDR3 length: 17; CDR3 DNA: TGTGCCAGCTCCCGTTTCCCTAGCGGGGGAGGAACAGATACGCAGTATTTT; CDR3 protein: CASSRFPSGGGTDTQYF
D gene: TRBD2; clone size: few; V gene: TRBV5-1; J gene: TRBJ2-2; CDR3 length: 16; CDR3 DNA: TGCGCCAGCAGACCCCGTCCGGGAGGGGACACCGGGGAGCTGTTTTTT; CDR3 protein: CASRPRPGGDTGELFF
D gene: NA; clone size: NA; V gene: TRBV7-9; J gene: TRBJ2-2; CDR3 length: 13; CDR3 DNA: TGTGCCAGCAGCCTATACGAGGACGGGGAGCTGTTTTTT; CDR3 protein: CASSLYEDGELFF
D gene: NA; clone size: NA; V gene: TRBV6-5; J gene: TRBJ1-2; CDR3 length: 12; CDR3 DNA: TGTGCCAGCAGCGGACAGAGCTATGGCTACACCTTC; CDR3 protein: CASSGQSYGYTF
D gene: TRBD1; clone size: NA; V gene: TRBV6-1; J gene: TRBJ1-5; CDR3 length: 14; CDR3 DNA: TGTGCCAGCAGAGCAGGGGGTAACAATCAGCCCCAGCATTTT; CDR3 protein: CASRAGGNNQPQHF
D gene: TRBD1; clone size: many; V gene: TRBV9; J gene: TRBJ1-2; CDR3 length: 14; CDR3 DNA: TGTGCCAGCAGCTCCCTGACAGGGCTCTATGGCTACACCTTC; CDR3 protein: CASSSLTGLYGYTF
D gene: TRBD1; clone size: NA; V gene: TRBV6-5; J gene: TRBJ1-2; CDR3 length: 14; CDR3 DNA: TGTGCCAGCAGCCCGGACAGGAGTAACTATGGCTACACCTTC; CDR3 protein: CASSPDRSNYGYTF
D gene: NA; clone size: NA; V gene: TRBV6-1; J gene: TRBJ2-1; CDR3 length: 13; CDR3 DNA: TGTGCCAGCAGTGAAACTAAAGGGGGTGAGCAGTTCTTC; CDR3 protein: CASSETKGGEQFF
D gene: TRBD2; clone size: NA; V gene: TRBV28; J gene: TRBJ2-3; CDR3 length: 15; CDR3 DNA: TGTGCCAGCAGTTTGGGGGGAGGGATGCCAGATACGCAGTATTTT; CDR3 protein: CASSLGGGMPDTQYF
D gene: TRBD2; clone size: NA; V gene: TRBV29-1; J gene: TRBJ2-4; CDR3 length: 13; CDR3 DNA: TGCAGCGTCTACGGGACTAGCGAGGGCATTCAGTACTTC; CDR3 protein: CSVYGTSEGIQYF
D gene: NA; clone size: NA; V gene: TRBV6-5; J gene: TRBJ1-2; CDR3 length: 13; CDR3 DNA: TGTGCCAGCAGTTACTCAGGAGATTATGGCTACACCTTC; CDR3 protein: CASSYSGDYGYTF
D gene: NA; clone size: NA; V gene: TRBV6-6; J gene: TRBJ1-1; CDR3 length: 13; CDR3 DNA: TGTGCCAGCAGTCCGGGGGTGAACACTGAAGCTTTCTTT; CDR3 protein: CASSPGVNTEAFF
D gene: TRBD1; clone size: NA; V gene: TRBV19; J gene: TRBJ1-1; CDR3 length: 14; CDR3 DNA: TGTGCCAGTAGTATAAACCGACAGGGGACTGAAGCTTTCTTT; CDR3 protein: CASSINRQGTEAFF
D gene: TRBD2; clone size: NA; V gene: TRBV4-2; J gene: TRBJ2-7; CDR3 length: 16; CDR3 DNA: TGTGCCAGCAGCCAAGATAGCGGGAGTGGGTCCTACGAGCAGTACTTC; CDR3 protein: CASSQDSGSGSYEQYF
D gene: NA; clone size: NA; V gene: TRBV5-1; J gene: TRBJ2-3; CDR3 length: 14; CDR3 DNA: TGCGCCAGCAGCTTGCCGGGGGAGACAGATACGCAGTATTTT; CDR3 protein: CASSLPGETDTQYF
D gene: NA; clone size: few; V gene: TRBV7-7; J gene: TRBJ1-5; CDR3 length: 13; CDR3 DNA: TGTGCCAGCAGCGTCAATAGCAATCAGCCCCAGCATTTT; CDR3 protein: CASSVNSNQPQHF
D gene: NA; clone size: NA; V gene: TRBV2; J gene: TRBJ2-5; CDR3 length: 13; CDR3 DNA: TGTGCCAGCACCCAGGGGTGGGGAGAGACCCAGTACTTC; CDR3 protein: CASTQGWGETQYF
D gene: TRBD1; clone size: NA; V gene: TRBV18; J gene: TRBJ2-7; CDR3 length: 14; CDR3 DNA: TGTGCCAGCTCACCGGGGACAGGGGGGTACGAGCAGTACTTC; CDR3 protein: CASSPGTGGYEQYF
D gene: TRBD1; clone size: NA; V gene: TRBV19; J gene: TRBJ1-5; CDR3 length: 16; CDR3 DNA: TGTGCCAGTAGTATGGGGACCGGGACAGGGAGTCAGCCCCAGCATTTT; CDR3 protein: CASSMGTGTGSQPQHF
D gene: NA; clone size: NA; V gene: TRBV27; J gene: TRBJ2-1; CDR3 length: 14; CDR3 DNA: TGTGCCAGCAGTTTATCGAGCAGGGGCGATGAGCAGTTCTTC; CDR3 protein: CASSLSSRGDEQFF
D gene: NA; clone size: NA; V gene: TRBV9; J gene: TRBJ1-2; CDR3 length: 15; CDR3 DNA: TGTGCCAGCAGCGCCAGCGGACCACAGGGTCGGGGCTACACCTTC; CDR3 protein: CASSASGPQGRGYTF
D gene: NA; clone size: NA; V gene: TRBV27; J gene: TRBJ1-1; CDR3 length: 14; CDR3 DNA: TGTGCCAGCAGTCCCACGAGCATGAACACTGAAGCTTTCTTT; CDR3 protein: CASSPTSMNTEAFF
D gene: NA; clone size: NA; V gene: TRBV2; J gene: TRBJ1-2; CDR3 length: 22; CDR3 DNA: TGTGCCAGCATGATCTTGGTTATGGCATCCGTCCGACAGCCCCTCCCATTGAGGGGCTACACCTTC; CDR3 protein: CASMILVMASVRQPLPLRGYTF
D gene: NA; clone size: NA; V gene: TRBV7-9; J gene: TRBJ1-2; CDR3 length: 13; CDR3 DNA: TGTGCCAGCAGCTTAGTGGTACGGTATGGCTACACCTTC; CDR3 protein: CASSLVVRYGYTF
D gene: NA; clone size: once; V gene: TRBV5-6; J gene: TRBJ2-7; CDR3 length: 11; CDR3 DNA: TGTGCCAGCAGCTTTGCACGCGAGCAGTACTTC; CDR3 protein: CASSFAREQYF
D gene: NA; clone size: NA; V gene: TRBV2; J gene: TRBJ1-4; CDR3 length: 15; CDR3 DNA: TGTGCCAGCACCAAACAGGGAGTTACTAATGAAAAACTGTTTTTT; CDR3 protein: CASTKQGVTNEKLFF
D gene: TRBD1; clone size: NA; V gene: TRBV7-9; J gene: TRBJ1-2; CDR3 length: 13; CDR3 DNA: TGTGCCAGCAGCTGGGACAGCTTCTATGGCTACACCTTC; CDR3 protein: CASSWDSFYGYTF
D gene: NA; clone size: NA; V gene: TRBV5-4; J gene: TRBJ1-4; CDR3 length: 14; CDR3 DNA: TGTGCCAGCAGCTTGGGACAGAGTGGGGAAAAACTGTTTTTT; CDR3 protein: CASSLGQSGEKLFF
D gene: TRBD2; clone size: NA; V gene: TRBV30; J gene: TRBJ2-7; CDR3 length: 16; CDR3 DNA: TGTGCCTGGATGGGACTAGCGGGAGGCCGCTCCTACGAGCAGTACTTC; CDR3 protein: CAWMGLAGGRSYEQYF
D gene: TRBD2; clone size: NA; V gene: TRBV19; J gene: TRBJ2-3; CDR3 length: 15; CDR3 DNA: TGTGCCAGTAGTACCGGGACTACAGCCGGGGATACGCAGTATTTT; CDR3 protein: CASSTGTTAGDTQYF
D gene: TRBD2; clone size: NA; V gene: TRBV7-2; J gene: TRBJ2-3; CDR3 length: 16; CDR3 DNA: TGTGCCAGCAGCCCGACAGCGGGGTCCCTTGAGGGTACGCAGTATTTT; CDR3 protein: CASSPTAGSLEGTQYF
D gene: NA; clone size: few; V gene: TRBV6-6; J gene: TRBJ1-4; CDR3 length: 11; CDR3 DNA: TGTGCCAGCAACAGTGGTGAAAAACTGTTTTTT; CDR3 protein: CASNSGEKLFF
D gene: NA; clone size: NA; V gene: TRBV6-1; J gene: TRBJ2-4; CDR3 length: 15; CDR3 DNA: TGTGCCAGCAGTGACTCAACTCTAGCCAAAAACATTCAGTACTTC; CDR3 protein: CASSDSTLAKNIQYF
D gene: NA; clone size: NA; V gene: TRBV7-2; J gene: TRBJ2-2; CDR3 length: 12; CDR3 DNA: TGTGCCAGCAGCTTGTTGAGCGGGGAGCTGTTTTTT; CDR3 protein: CASSLLSGELFF
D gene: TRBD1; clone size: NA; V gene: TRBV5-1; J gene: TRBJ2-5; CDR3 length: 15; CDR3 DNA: TGCGCCAGCAGTGAAGGGACAGAAGTCGTAGGGACCCAGTACTTC; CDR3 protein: CASSEGTEVVGTQYF
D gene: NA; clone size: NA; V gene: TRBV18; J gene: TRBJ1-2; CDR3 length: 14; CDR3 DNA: TGTGCCAGCTCACCAGTCTCCGGGTCCTACGGCTACACCTTC; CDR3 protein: CASSPVSGSYGYTF
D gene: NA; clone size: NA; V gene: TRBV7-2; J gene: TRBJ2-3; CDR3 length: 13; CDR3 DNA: TGTGCCAGCACCGACCCTAGCTTCCGTACGCAGTATTTT; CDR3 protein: CASTDPSFRTQYF
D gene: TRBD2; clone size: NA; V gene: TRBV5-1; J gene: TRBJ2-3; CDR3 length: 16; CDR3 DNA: TGCGCCAGCAGCGTGGAACTAGCGGGGGGGACAGATACGCAGTATTTT; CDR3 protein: CASSVELAGGTDTQYF
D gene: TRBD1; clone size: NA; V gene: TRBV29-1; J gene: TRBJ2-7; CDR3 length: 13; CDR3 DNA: TGCAGCGGACAGGGCCTGAGCTCCTACGAGCAGTACTTC; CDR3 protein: CSGQGLSSYEQYF
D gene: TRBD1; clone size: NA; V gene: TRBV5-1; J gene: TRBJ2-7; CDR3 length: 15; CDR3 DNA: TGCGCCAGCAGCTTGGCCCGACAGGGTATGGGGGAGCAGTACTTC; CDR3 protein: CASSLARQGMGEQYF
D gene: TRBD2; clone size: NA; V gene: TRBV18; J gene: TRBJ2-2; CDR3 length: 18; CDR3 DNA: TGTGCCAGCTCAACACAAGGAACTAGCGGGACCTACACCGGGGAGCTGTTTTTT; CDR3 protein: CASSTQGTSGTYTGELFF